The next 18 T cell receptor beta chains were all read from a single sample in a study of T-cell reconstitution after alpha-beta-depleted transplantation in children. As it was prepared, the TCRbeta library received unique molecular identifiers. Each CDR3 protein gets one entry after TCRdb re-called the PCR reads with MiXCR. The table lists 150,000 to 200,000 distinct CDR3 sequences, 6.3% of them singletons. The specimen was PBMCs, collected before TCRalphabeta/CD19-depleted stem cell transplant. These receptors originate from a girl under three years old with combined immunodeficiency, due to receive a stem cell transplant.

Many counts were recorded for this clonotype. The chain combines TRBV7-8 with TRBJ1-2, with 9 bases lining up with TRBD1. The germline CDR1 and CDR2 sequences are SGHVS and FQNEAQ. The ends lost 4 bases at V and 13 bases at J; junction bases unmatched: 4. There are 11 residues in the CDR3. The CDR3 loop is CASSWGQGVTF. CDR3 DNA sequence: TGTGCCAGCAGCTGGGGACAGGGCGTCACCTTC.

This clonotype was seen repeatedly, ten times or more. This rearrangement joins TRBV29-1 to TRBJ2-1; TRBD2 matches at 8 bases. Germline V gene data show CDR1 as SQVTM and CDR2 as ANQGSEA. Unmatched junction bases numbered 11, after V lost 7 bases and J lost 0 bases. The CDR3 covers 16 residues. CDR3 region: CSALGGGKSSYNEQFF. In DNA form, the CDR3 reads TGCAGCGCCCTCGGGGGGGGGAAGAGCTCCTACAATGAGCAGTTCTTC.

This clonotype was recorded at least ten times. The chain uses TRBV7-9 and TRBJ2-1; D might be TRBD2 (5 bases). Germline CDR1 SEHNR, CDR2 FQNEAQ (reference sequence). V was cut by 5 bases and J by 0 bases, with 11 bases left in between. The length of the CDR3 is 15 residues. The CDR3 DNA reads as TGTGCCAGCAGCCCGAGGGAGCTCTCCTACAATGAGCAGTTCTTC. Protein product: CASSPRELSYNEQFF.

This clonotype has a count of ten or more. The rearrangement links TRBV10-3 to TRBJ2-1; D remains unclear. There are 16 residues in the CDR3. The V gene lost 6 bases and the J gene lost 8 bases, with 23 bases spanning the gap. Germline V lookup: CDR1 ENHRY, CDR2 SYGVKD. The CDR3 region has the DNA TGTGCCATCAGGCCTACAATAGGATTCTTTATCTATGAGCAGTTCTTC. Translating it yields CAIRPTIGFFIYEQFF.

This clonotype showed up many times. The chain joins TRBV5-1 to TRBJ2-3; D remains ambiguous. The CDR3 is 16 residues long. V shed 4 bases and J shed 4 bases, with 19 bases lying between them. The germline gives CDR1 SGHRS, CDR2 YFSETQ. CDR3 in amino acids: CASSPRAVWGSDTQYF. In nucleotides, the CDR3 is TGCGCCAGCAGCCCCCGGGCGGTGTGGGGATCAGATACGCAGTATTTT.

This clonotype was seen a handful of times. The rearrangement links TRBV5-5 to TRBJ1-5; TRBD1 aligns across 7 bases. Germline CDR1 and CDR2: SGHKS and YYEKEE (reference sequence). This CDR3 has 14 amino acids. V lost 3 bases to trimming and J lost 4 bases; unmatched junction nucleotides: 4. The CDR3: CASSSDRVNQPQHF. The CDR3 DNA reads TGTGCCAGCAGCTCCGACAGGGTTAATCAGCCCCAGCATTTT.

This clonotype was seen repeatedly, ten times or more. The gene calls are TRBV6-2 or TRBV6-3 and TRBJ2-7, with a tentative D call TRBD1 (5 bases). With 2 bases removed from V and 6 bases from J, the gap between germline ends came to 17 bases. The CDR3 consists of 15 residues. Germline CDR1 reads MNHEY; CDR2 reads SVGEGT. Here the CDR3 reads CASSYLGQGSGEQYF. For the CDR3, the DNA is TGTGCCAGCAGTTACCTAGGCCAGGGATCGGGCGAGCAGTACTTC.

This clonotype was recorded many times. This chain links TRBV3-1 with TRBJ2-3; D not certain. V was trimmed by 0 bases and J by 4 bases, leaving 11 bases between them. The CDR3 has 15 residues. Per the germline V gene, CDR1 is LGHDT and CDR2 is YNNKEL (reference sequence). This CDR3 reads CASSQELEDADTQYF. CDR3 DNA sequence: TGTGCCAGCAGCCAAGAGTTGGAAGATGCAGATACGCAGTATTTT.

The sample holds many counts of this clonotype. The rearrangement joins TRBV7-2 to TRBJ2-5; D not certain. Germline V lookup: CDR1 SGHTA, CDR2 FQGNSA. The CDR3 is 16 residues long. V lost 2 bases and J 4 bases, leaving 17 bases between the germline ends. CDR3 amino acids: CASSLSGRLLLETQYF. Here the CDR3 DNA reads TGTGCCAGCAGCTTAAGTGGAAGGCTACTCTTAGAGACCCAGTACTTC.

This clonotype has a count of ten or more. This chain uses TRBV4-1 with TRBJ2-1; D call uncertain. The CDR3 totals 14 residues. V lost 4 bases and J 7 bases, leaving 14 bases between the germline ends. Germline V gene sequence: CDR1 MGHRA, CDR2 YSYEKL. The CDR3 sequence is CASSPATVENEQFF. DNA for the CDR3: TGCGCCAGCAGCCCCGCCACCGTCGAAAATGAGCAGTTCTTC.

The chain combines TRBV5-8 with TRBJ1-5; D perhaps matches TRBD1 (5 bases). Germline-derived CDR1 and CDR2 are SGHTS and YDEGEE. There are 15 residues in the CDR3. Deletions cut 0 bases from V and 7 bases from J, with 14 bases between. As DNA, the CDR3 is TGTGCCAGCAGCTTGGTGGCAGGGCTGGGACAGCCCCAGCATTTT. Residues: CASSLVAGLGQPQHF. Using reference TRBV5-8 and TRBJ1-5 for the parts outside the CDR3, the full variable domain is EAGVTQSPTHLIKTRGQQATLRCSPISGHTSVYWYQQALGLGLQFLLWYDEGEERNRGNFPPRFSGRQFPNYSSELNVNALELEDSALYLCASSLVAGLGQPQHFGDGTRLSIL.

This clonotype was observed a handful of times. The CDR3 reads CASSSSGQGHGYTF. In DNA form, the CDR3 reads TGTGCCAGCAGCTCCAGCGGACAGGGCCATGGCTACACCTTC. V gene TRBV7-9 combines with J gene TRBJ1-2, with 8 bases lining up with TRBD1. Germline trimming cut 4 bases from V and 6 bases from J; bases unmatched to any gene: 7. CDR1 SEHNR and CDR2 FQNEAQ come from the germline V gene (reference sequence). CDR3 length equals 14 residues.

This clonotype has a count of ten or more. This sequence joins TRBV4-3 and TRBJ1-2; the D is unclear. The CDR3 is 13 amino acids. Trimming left V 0 bases short and J 3 bases short, with 5 bases between. Germline V gene sequence: CDR1 LGHNA, CDR2 YSLEER. This CDR3 reads CASSQEMDYGYTF. The CDR3 DNA reads TGCGCCAGCAGCCAAGAAATGGACTATGGCTACACCTTC.

This clonotype was recorded at least ten times. V usage is TRBV7-9 and J usage is TRBJ2-5; 9 bases map to TRBD1. Germline trimming cut 6 bases from V and 3 bases from J; bases unmatched to any gene: 5. The CDR3 is 14 amino acids. Germline V gene lookup returns CDR1 SEHNR and CDR2 FQNEAQ (reference sequence). The CDR3 here is CASSSTGGKETQYF. CDR3 coding DNA: TGTGCCAGCAGTTCGACAGGGGGTAAAGAGACCCAGTACTTC.

This clonotype has at least ten counts. This chain joins TRBV2 and TRBJ2-3, with a weak D call TRBD2 (6 bases). The CDR3 loop spans 18 amino acids. Germline CDR1 SNHLY, CDR2 FYNNEI. V dropped 5 bases and J dropped 0 bases, with 21 bases sitting between them. The CDR3 DNA follows: TGTGCCAGCAGTTCTCGAGGAGGGCAGGGCCCTAGCACAGATACGCAGTATTTT. It translates to CASSSRGGQGPSTDTQYF.

This clonotype was counted many times. This chain connects TRBV12-3 or TRBV12-4 to TRBJ2-1; the D is unclear. Trimming shortened V by 6 bases and J by 6 bases, and 12 bases separated the two germline ends. The CDR3 covers 13 residues. DNA of the CDR3: TGTGCCAGCAGCACCCGCCTAGGCAATGAGCAGTTCTTC. It is translated as CASSTRLGNEQFF.

This clonotype showed up many times. The V gene is TRBV7-2, the J gene TRBJ2-7; 7 bases agree with TRBD2. Trimming took 4 bases from V and 5 from J; bases not matched to a gene: 5. The CDR3 has 13 residues. Germline assignment: CDR1 SGHTA and CDR2 FQGNSA. The CDR3 DNA reads TGTGCCAGCAGCTCCACTAGCGCCCACGAGCAGTACTTC. It codes for CASSSTSAHEQYF.

This clonotype was seen ten or more times. V is TRBV4-1 and J is TRBJ2-7; D perhaps matches TRBD2 (5 bases). This CDR3 is built from 16 residues. CDR1 is MGHRA and CDR2 is YSYEKL in the germline V gene. The V end lost 3 bases, the J end lost 6 bases, and 21 bases lay between the germline ends. The DNA for the CDR3 is TGCGCCAGCAGCCACATGGCGGGCCATCCGCCAGGCGAGCAGTACTTC. This codes for CASSHMAGHPPGEQYF.